This is a list of T cell receptor beta chains from one sample in a study of blood T cell repertoires in COVID-19. Sequencing used immunoSEQ multiplex PCR; TCRdb keeps in-frame clones, though not all of them. The data show some 96,000 clones, more than 70% seen once. The sample comprised peripheral blood. Receptors were obtained from a human donor in a cohort sampled during active COVID-19. The CDR3 runs from the conserved cysteine through the conserved F or W. Each record gives: J gene, D gene, V gene, clone size, CDR3 protein, CDR3 DNA. D genes are given only for firm matches. A clone size is listed for some rows: how often the clone was seen (once, few, many), or a class if it is expanded.

TRBJ2-1	TRBD2	TRBV7-7	.	CASSTLTSGGEQFF	TGTGCTAGCAGCACCCTCACTAGCGGGGGGGAGCAGTTCTTC
TRBJ1-1	TRBD1	TRBV6-2/TRBV6-3	.	CASSYGQAPFRTEAFF	TGTGCCAGCAGTTACGGACAGGCCCCGTTTCGTACTGAAGCTTTCTTT
TRBJ1-1	TRBD1	TRBV5-4	.	CASSFLDRLNTEAFF	TGTGCCAGCAGCTTTTTGGACAGGCTAAACACTGAAGCTTTCTTT
TRBJ1-5	.	TRBV19	.	CASSIPSEGRGHNQPQHF	TGTGCCAGTAGTATACCCTCCGAGGGCAGGGGACACAATCAGCCCCAGCATTTT
TRBJ1-5	.	TRBV6-5	.	CASSYSGASNQPQHF	TGTGCCAGCAGTTACTCGGGGGCGAGCAATCAGCCCCAGCATTTT
TRBJ1-5	TRBD1	TRBV6-6	.	CATLTTGATNQPQHF	TGTGCCACCCTTACCACAGGGGCCACCAATCAGCCCCAGCATTTT
TRBJ2-7	TRBD2	TRBV18	.	CASSPPQAGGPLSFYEQYF	TGTGCCAGCTCACCACCTCAAGCGGGAGGGCCCTTAAGCTTCTACGAGCAGTACTTC
TRBJ2-6	.	TRBV30	.	CAWSVYTNVLTF	TGTGCCTGGAGTGTGTATACCAACGTCCTGACTTTC
TRBJ2-1	TRBD2	TRBV18	.	CASSTRLAGKNEQFF	TGTGCCAGCTCGACCCGACTAGCGGGGAAGAATGAGCAGTTCTTC
TRBJ2-4	TRBD2	TRBV7-2	.	CASSSTSGGTNIQYF	TGTGCCAGCAGCTCGACTAGCGGTGGGACTAACATTCAGTACTTC
TRBJ2-7	.	TRBV20-1	.	CSAGQNYEQYF	TGCAGTGCTGGACAGAACTACGAGCAGTACTTC
TRBJ2-5	TRBD2	TRBV5-1	once	CASIAGGPGETQYF	TGCGCCAGCATAGCGGGGGGGCCGGGAGAGACCCAGTACTTC
TRBJ2-5	TRBD2	TRBV5-4	.	CASSLPGRGQETQYF	TGTGCCAGCAGCTTACCCGGGAGGGGGCAAGAGACCCAGTACTTC
TRBJ1-1	.	TRBV9	.	CASSVAMSTEAFF	TGTGCCAGCAGCGTAGCTATGAGCACTGAAGCTTTCTTT
TRBJ1-5	.	TRBV10-3	.	CATTVGRLQPQHF	TGTGCCACCACGGTCGGCAGACTTCAGCCCCAGCATTTT
TRBJ2-5	.	TRBV5-1	.	CASRESTETQYF	TGCGCCAGCAGGGAGAGCACAGAGACCCAGTACTTC
TRBJ2-5	.	TRBV7-9	.	CASSQGGQWETQYF	TGTGCCAGCAGCCAGGGGGGACAGTGGGAGACCCAGTACTTC
TRBJ2-7	.	TRBV19	.	CASSQDSFGFYEQYF	TGTGCCAGTAGTCAAGACAGCTTCGGGTTCTACGAGCAGTACTTC
TRBJ1-1	.	TRBV6-1	.	CASSESQAPYTEAFF	TGTGCCAGCAGTGAGTCTCAGGCCCCATACACTGAAGCTTTCTTT
TRBJ1-6	.	TRBV7-9	once	CASSLVAGDASPLHF	TGTGCCAGCAGCTTAGTCGCAGGGGACGCTTCACCCCTCCACTTT
TRBJ1-2	TRBD1	TRBV19	.	CASTTGQGAGYGYTF	TGTGCCAGTACTACCGGACAGGGGGCTGGGTATGGCTACACCTTC
TRBJ2-6	.	TRBV6-5	once	CASSRQNGGANVLTF	TGTGCCAGCAGCCGACAAAATGGTGGGGCCAACGTCCTGACTTTC
TRBJ2-1	.	TRBV30	.	CAWSGVSPGYNEQFF	TGTGCCTGGAGCGGGGTCTCGCCCGGCTACAATGAGCAGTTCTTC
TRBJ1-1	TRBD1	TRBV7-2	.	CASSNPTGGFTEAFF	TGTGCCAGCAGCAATCCGACAGGGGGCTTCACTGAAGCTTTCTTT
TRBJ1-2	.	TRBV27	.	CASSGQNYGYTF	TGTGCCAGCAGTGGACAGAACTATGGCTACACCTTC
TRBJ2-5	.	TRBV19	.	CASSITGGPGETQYF	TGTGCCAGTAGTATCACCGGGGGGCCGGGGGAGACCCAGTACTTC
TRBJ1-2	TRBD1	TRBV9	.	CASSGDRGSAYGHTF	TGTGCCAGCAGTGGGGACAGGGGTAGCGCTTATGGCCACACCTTC
TRBJ2-1	.	TRBV2	.	CASSATGYEQFF	TGTGCCAGCAGTGCAACAGGGTACGAGCAGTTCTTC
TRBJ1-6	.	TRBV7-9	.	CASSLNSIAYNSPLHF	TGTGCCAGCAGCCTAAATAGCATCGCCTATAATTCACCCCTCCACTTT
TRBJ2-5	.	TRBV6-2/TRBV6-3	.	CASSKPPGETQYF	TGTGCCAGCAGTAAACCCCCGGGAGAGACCCAGTACTTC
TRBJ2-1	TRBD2	TRBV27	.	CASRGTSEYNEQFF	TGTGCCAGCAGAGGGACTAGCGAGTACAATGAGCAGTTCTTC
TRBJ2-7	.	TRBV12-3/TRBV12-4	.	CASSFSGREEQYF	TGTGCCAGCAGTTTTTCAGGTCGCGAGGAGCAGTACTTC
TRBJ2-3	TRBD2	TRBV5-4	.	CASSTYTSGMGDTQYF	TGTGCCAGCAGCACGTATACTAGCGGGATGGGGGATACGCAGTATTTT
TRBJ2-4	TRBD1	TRBV3-1/TRBV3-2	.	CASSRHDTGGRNIQYF	TGTGCCAGCAGCCGCCATGATACAGGGGGAAGGAACATTCAGTACTTC
TRBJ2-7	.	TRBV7-8	.	CASSLALSTSNEQYF	TGTGCCAGCAGCTTAGCCCTATCTACTAGTAACGAGCAGTACTTC
TRBJ2-7	.	TRBV5-5	.	CASSLGLPGSYEQYF	TGTGCCAGCAGCTTGGGGCTACCGGGCTCCTACGAGCAGTACTTC
TRBJ1-1	TRBD1	TRBV10-3	.	CAIRSDRRAFF	TGTGCCATCAGATCGGACAGGAGAGCTTTCTTT
TRBJ1-5	.	TRBV7-2	few	CASSPARDQPQHF	TGTGCCAGCAGCCCGGCCAGGGATCAGCCCCAGCATTTT
TRBJ2-1	TRBD1	TRBV5-1	.	CASSLGQGNEQFF	TGCGCCAGCAGCTTGGGACAGGGGAATGAGCAGTTCTTC
TRBJ1-3	.	TRBV19	.	CASSPGDTPNTIYF	TGTGCCAGTAGTCCAGGGGATACACCAAACACCATATATTTT
TRBJ1-1	.	TRBV6-2/TRBV6-3	few	CASSLSVNTEAFF	TGTGCCAGCAGTCTTTCAGTGAACACTGAAGCTTTCTTT
TRBJ2-1	TRBD1	TRBV9	.	CASSVMTGALGSNEQFF	TGTGCCAGCAGCGTCATGACAGGGGCCCTCGGGAGCAATGAGCAGTTCTTC